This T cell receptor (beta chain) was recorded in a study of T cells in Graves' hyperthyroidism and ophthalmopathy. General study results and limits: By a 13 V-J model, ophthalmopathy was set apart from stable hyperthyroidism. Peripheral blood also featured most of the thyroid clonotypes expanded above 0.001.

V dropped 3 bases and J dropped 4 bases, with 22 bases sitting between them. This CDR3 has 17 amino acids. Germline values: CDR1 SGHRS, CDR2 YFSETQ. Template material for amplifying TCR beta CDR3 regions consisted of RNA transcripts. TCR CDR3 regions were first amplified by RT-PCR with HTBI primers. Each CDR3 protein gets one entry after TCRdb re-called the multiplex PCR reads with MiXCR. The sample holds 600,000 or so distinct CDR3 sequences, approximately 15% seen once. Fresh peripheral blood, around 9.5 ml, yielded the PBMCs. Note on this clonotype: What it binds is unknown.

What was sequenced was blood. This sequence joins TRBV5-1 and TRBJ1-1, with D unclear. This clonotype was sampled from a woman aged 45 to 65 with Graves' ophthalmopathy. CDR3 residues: CASSSDYAVQVGTEAFF. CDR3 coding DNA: TGCGCCAGCAGCTCGGATTATGCGGTGCAGGTTGGCACTGAAGCTTTCTTT.